A selection of T cell receptor beta chains follows, all from one sample in a study of T cells in Graves' hyperthyroidism and ophthalmopathy. Each CDR3 protein is one row after TCRdb ran MiXCR on the multiplex PCR reads. The sample consists of around 600,000 distinct CDR3 sequences, approximately 14% of them appearing once. The material sequenced was blood. All receptors derive from a woman under 40 with Graves' hyperthyroidism. CDR3s include the opening cysteine and the closing phenylalanine or tryptophan. D genes are given only for firm matches. Clone size appears in some rows only: once, few, many, or a class for an expanded clone.

j_call,clone_size,d_call,v_call,cdr3_nt,cdr3_aa
TRBJ2-7,-,TRBD2,TRBV2,TGTGCCAGCGCCGGGACTAGCGGGAGTTACGAGCAGTACTTC,CASAGTSGSYEQYF
TRBJ1-1,many,-,TRBV12-3/TRBV12-4,TGTGCCAGCAGACTCCGCCCCGGGACTTCAGCTTTCTTT,CASRLRPGTSAFF
TRBJ2-2,few,-,TRBV5-1,TGCGCCAGCAGAGTGACAGCCATAAACACCGGGGAGCTGTTTTTT,CASRVTAINTGELFF
TRBJ2-2,many,TRBD2,TRBV7-2,TGTGCCAGCAGCTCCACTAGCGGTGGCCGCGGGGAGCTGTTTTTT,CASSSTSGGRGELFF
TRBJ2-7,-,TRBD1,TRBV5-5,TGTGCCAGCAGAACTCCGGGACAGAAGGCGTACGAGCAGTACTTC,CASRTPGQKAYEQYF
TRBJ2-1,-,-,TRBV27,TGTGCCAGCAGTTTTCAGAGGGCCTATAATGAGCAGTTCTTC,CASSFQRAYNEQFF
TRBJ2-5,-,-,TRBV10-3,TGTGCCATCAGTGAGTCGACAATCCAAGAGACCCAGTACTTC,CAISESTIQETQYF
TRBJ2-5,-,TRBD2,TRBV15,TGTGCCACCAGCAAGACTAGCGGGGTGGGAGAGACCCAGTACTTC,CATSKTSGVGETQYF
TRBJ2-1,many,TRBD2,TRBV12-3/TRBV12-4,TGTGCCAGCAGTCTACCATTAGCGGGAGCCGGCTACAATGAGCAGTTCTTC,CASSLPLAGAGYNEQFF
TRBJ1-1,many,TRBD1,TRBV2,TGTGCCAGCAGCGTAACAGGGGCTGAAGCTTTCTTT,CASSVTGAEAFF
TRBJ2-3,many,TRBD2,TRBV20-1,TGCAGTGCTAGAGATCGACTAGCGGGAGTGAGAGCAGATACGCAGTATTTT,CSARDRLAGVRADTQYF
TRBJ2-4,-,-,TRBV7-9,TGTGCCAGCAGCTTGGACATTACTCAGTACTTC,CASSLDITQYF
TRBJ1-4,-,-,TRBV28,TGTGCCAGCAGCAATGAACAGGGTTCGAATGAAAAACTGTTTTTT,CASSNEQGSNEKLFF
TRBJ2-1,many,-,TRBV6-2/TRBV6-3,TGTGCCAGCAGTCTCCTAGTGGGGATTTACAATGAGCAGTTCTTC,CASSLLVGIYNEQFF
TRBJ1-1,few,-,TRBV30,TGTGCCTGGAGTAACGGAGGTTCAAGGACTGAAGCTTTCTTT,CAWSNGGSRTEAFF
TRBJ1-6,few,TRBD1,TRBV4-1,TGCGCCAGCAGCCGGACAGGTGGGGAGGCAAACGCCCTCCACTTT,CASSRTGGEANALHF
TRBJ1-2,few,TRBD1,TRBV19,TGTGCCAGTAGACGACGGAGGGACAGACCTGGCTACACCTTC,CASRRRRDRPGYTF
TRBJ1-6,few,TRBD1,TRBV28,TGTGCCAGCAGTTTCAGGATCGGGACAGGGGTGTCACCCCTCCACTTT,CASSFRIGTGVSPLHF
TRBJ1-4,many,-,TRBV6-2/TRBV6-3,TGTGCCAGCAGTCGCGGGTCGAATGAAAAACTGTTTTTT,CASSRGSNEKLFF
TRBJ2-3,many,TRBD2,TRBV3-1,TGTGCCAGCAGCCAAGATGTAGCGGGAGGATCAGATACGCAGTATTTT,CASSQDVAGGSDTQYF
TRBJ1-2,many,TRBD1,TRBV20-1,TGCAGTGCTCATCGGACAGGGAGCCACGGCTACACCTTC,CSAHRTGSHGYTF
TRBJ2-3,-,-,TRBV11-2,TGTGCCAGATCCATTAATTCCGGGACTCATACAGATACGCAGTATTTT,CARSINSGTHTDTQYF
TRBJ1-2,-,-,TRBV20-1,TGCAGTGCTACGAAGGGAGAGTGGGGGGGCCGGGGCTATGGCTACACCTTC,CSATKGEWGGRGYGYTF
TRBJ2-3,many,TRBD2,TRBV7-3,TGTGCCAGCAGCCTCAGAAGCGGGGCGACAGATACGCAGTATTTT,CASSLRSGATDTQYF
TRBJ1-5,many,TRBD1,TRBV28,TGTGCCAGCAGTCTGGACAGGGTAGCTCAGCCCCAGCATTTT,CASSLDRVAQPQHF
TRBJ2-1,many,TRBD2,TRBV20-1,TGCAGTGCTAGAGATTGGGGACTAGCGGAGCGTGATGAGCAGTTCTTC,CSARDWGLAERDEQFF